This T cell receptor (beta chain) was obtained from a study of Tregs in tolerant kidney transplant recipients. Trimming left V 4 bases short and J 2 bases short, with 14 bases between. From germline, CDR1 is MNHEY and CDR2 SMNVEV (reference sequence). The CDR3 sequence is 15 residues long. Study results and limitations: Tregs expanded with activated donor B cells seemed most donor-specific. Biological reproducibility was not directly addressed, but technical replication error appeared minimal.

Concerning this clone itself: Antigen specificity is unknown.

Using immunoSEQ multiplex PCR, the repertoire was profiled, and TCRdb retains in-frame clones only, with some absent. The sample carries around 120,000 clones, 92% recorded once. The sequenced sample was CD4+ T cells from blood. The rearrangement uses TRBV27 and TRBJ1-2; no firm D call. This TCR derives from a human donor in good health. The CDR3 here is CASSSFGVINYGYTF. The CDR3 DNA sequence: TGTGCCAGCAGTTCTTTTGGGGTAATAAACTATGGCTACACCTTC.